Each of the 30 T cell receptor beta chains below was sequenced from the same sample in a study of breast tumors, draining lymph nodes, adjacent tissues. MiXCR was run by TCRdb on the multiplex PCR reads, yielding one entry per CDR3 protein. The data show 20,000 to 30,000 distinct CDR3 sequences, approximately 23% seen once. The sequenced sample consisted of breast tumor tissue. These receptor sequences come from a female donor with breast cancer. Some clones in this sample may be carry-over from other donors' samples.

This clonotype showed up many times. The chain uses TRBV2 and TRBJ2-1; 10 bases are a match to TRBD1. V lost 8 bases and J lost 6; bases outside the gene matches: 4. This CDR3 region has 13 residues. Germline lookup yields CDR1 SNHLY and CDR2 FYNNEI. The CDR3 DNA reads as TGTGCCAGCGGGAGGACAGGGGGCAATGAGCAGTTCTTC. Protein product: CASGRTGGNEQFF.

This clonotype appeared many times. The J gene is TRBJ1-3, the V gene TRBV11-1, with no clear D. Trimming shortened V by 1 base and J by 4 bases, and 5 bases separated the two germline ends. CDR3 length: 13 residues. In germline, CDR1 is SGHAT, CDR2 FQDESV (reference sequence). CDR3 residues: CASSLDVGNTIYF. The CDR3 bases are TGTGCCAGCAGCTTAGACGTCGGAAACACCATATATTTT.

Concerning this clonotype: A junction boundary mismatches the germline segment, possibly from a read error. The chain recombines TRBV28 with TRBJ1-2, with TRBD1 as a possible D gene (5 bases). The CDR3 is 19 residues long. Germline V gives CDR1 MDHEN, CDR2 SYDVKM. The CDR3 protein is CASSLQPFLGPGESYGYPF. The CDR3 DNA reads TGTGCCAGCAGTTTACAGCCGTTCCTGGGACCAGGAGAAAGCTATGGCTACCCCTTC.

The V and J genes are TRBV6-1 and TRBJ1-3; no clear D. CDR1 is MNHNS and CDR2 is SASEGT in the germline V gene. The V gene lost 4 bases and the J gene lost 0 bases, with 10 bases spanning the gap. The CDR3 loop spans 15 amino acids. The CDR3 reads CASSAGTFSGNTIYF. CDR3 DNA sequence: TGTGCCAGCAGTGCGGGAACATTCTCTGGAAACACCATATATTTT.

The CDR3 sequence is CASTRGRGGNEQFF. The CDR3 DNA reads TGTGCCTCGACCCGCGGGAGGGGAGGCAATGAGCAGTTCTTC. The rearrangement uses TRBV30 and TRBJ2-1, with 9 bases identical to TRBD2. The ends lost 7 bases at V and 6 bases at J; junction bases unmatched: 10. The CDR3 extends over 14 amino acids. Per germline, CDR1 GTSNPN and CDR2 SVGIG (reference sequence).

This clonotype was counted ten times or more. The V call is TRBV5-1, the J call TRBJ2-3; possibly TRBD2 for D (5 bases). CDR3 length equals 15 residues. Trimming stripped 5 bases from V and 1 base from J, with 14 bases between. The V gene's germline CDR1 is SGHRS and CDR2 YFSETQ. The CDR3 DNA follows: TGCGCCAGCAGTCGCGAGTTTAGCGGCACAGATACGCAGTATTTT. Translated, it gives CASSREFSGTDTQYF.

This clonotype was observed at least ten times. The chain uses TRBV20-1 and TRBJ2-7, with D maybe TRBD1 (6 bases). This CDR3 region has 16 residues. The germline V and J ends were trimmed by 1 base and 2 bases, with 18 bases remaining between them. Germline V CDR1 and CDR2: DFQATT, SNEGSKA (reference sequence). CDR3 coding DNA: TGCAGTGCTAGAGTCAACACCCGGGACAAGACCTACGAGCAGTACTTC. Its translation: CSARVNTRDKTYEQYF.

By share of the sample, this clonotype is medium-sized. The chain has TRBV29-1 and TRBJ2-1; 8 bases agree with TRBD2. V lost 0 bases and J lost 3; bases outside the gene matches: 7. CDR1 is SQVTM and CDR2 is ANQGSEA in the germline V gene. The CDR3 consists of 16 residues. The CDR3 bases are TGCAGCGTTGAAGATCCCCTACGGGAGGGCTACAATGAGCAGTTCTTC. Amino acids: CSVEDPLREGYNEQFF.

The chain carries TRBV11-2 and TRBJ2-5; 7 nucleotides agree with TRBD2. The CDR3 runs to 16 residues. Germline values: CDR1 SGHAT, CDR2 FQNNGV. The V and J ends lost 2 bases and 1 base, in that order; junction bases with no gene match: 7. The CDR3 DNA follows: TGTGCCAGCAGCTTAAGGATAGCGGGTTTCCAAGAGACCCAGTACTTC. This encodes CASSLRIAGFQETQYF.

This clonotype was seen many times. The chain carries TRBV9 and TRBJ2-2, with no clear D. V was pared by 0 bases and J by 5 bases, with 11 bases between. The CDR3 contains 15 residues. Per the germline V gene, CDR1 is SGDLS and CDR2 is YYNGEE. Written as DNA, the CDR3 is TGTGCCAGCAGCGTAGGGCCCGTAGGGACCGGGGAGCTGTTTTTT. Protein product: CASSVGPVGTGELFF. The full variable domain, its missing parts supplied by reference TRBV9 and TRBJ2-2, is DSGVTQTPKHLITATGQRVTLRCSPRSGDLSVYWYQQSLDQGLQFLIQYYNGEERAKGNILERFSAQQFPDLHSELNLSSLELGDSALYFCASSVGPVGTGELFFGEGSRLTVL.

This clonotype was found many times. The J gene is TRBJ1-4, the V gene TRBV5-6; the D gene is possibly TRBD1 (5 bases). This CDR3 contains 12 residues. Germline V gives CDR1 SGHDT, CDR2 YYEEEE. V was shortened by 4 bases and J by 7 bases, with 8 bases between the two germline ends. The CDR3 loop is CASSQGGEKLFF. CDR3 DNA sequence: TGTGCCAGCAGCCAGGGTGGTGAAAAACTGTTTTTT.

This clonotype was seen at least ten times. The chain combines TRBV20-1 with TRBJ2-1; D is perhaps TRBD2 (6 bases). CDR1 and CDR2 from the germline V gene are DFQATT and SNEGSKA (reference sequence). V lost 8 bases and J 3 bases, leaving 20 bases between the germline ends. The CDR3 is 15 residues long. CDR3 DNA sequence: TGCAGTCCGCTAGAAGATCCGGGAGACTACAATGAGCAGTTCTTC. Protein sequence: CSPLEDPGDYNEQFF.

This clonotype has ten or more counts. The chain links TRBV12-3 or TRBV12-4 to TRBJ2-7, with 8 positions matching TRBD2. The CDR3 is made up of 15 amino acids. V shed 5 bases and J 2 bases; nucleotides not matched to a gene: 8. The CDR3 nucleotides read TGTGCCAGCAGTAAAAAAGCGGGAGATACCTACGAGCAGTACTTC. Amino acids: CASSKKAGDTYEQYF.

In the case of this clonotype: A much larger clone is a single base away; this may be a read error. This chain's CDR3 is CASSFVQGCETQYF. The CDR3 bases are TGCGCCAGCAGCTTCGTACAGGGTTGTGAGACCCAGTACTTC. V is TRBV5-1 and J is TRBJ2-5; D might be TRBD1 (6 bases). The V end was cut by 2 bases, the J end by 5 bases, with 13 bases between. The CDR3 is 14 amino acids. Germline lookup yields CDR1 SGHRS and CDR2 YFSETQ.

This chain links TRBV20-1 with TRBJ2-3; the match to TRBD1 covers 7 bases. Germline V gives CDR1 DFQATT, CDR2 SNEGSKA (reference sequence). This CDR3 has 13 residues. Losses at the gene ends were 4 bases for V and 2 bases for J; bases not matched to a gene: 3. DNA for the CDR3: TGCAGTGCTATAGGACAGGCCACAGATACGCAGTATTTT. This encodes CSAIGQATDTQYF.

As for this clonotype: A much larger clone differs from this one at a single base, so this may be a read error. This chain uses TRBV6-6 with TRBJ1-3; no clear D. Trimming took 6 bases from V and 0 from J, leaving 9 bases between them. CDR1 and CDR2 (germline): MNHNY, SVGAGI (reference sequence). The CDR3 covers 14 residues. This chain's CDR3 is CASSRTSSGNTIYF. The CDR3 DNA reads TGTGCCAGCAGCAGGACTTCCTCTGGAAACACCATATATTTT.

Of note for this clonotype: The germline gene is not matched at one end of the junction; a read error may be the cause. The chain couples TRBV9 to TRBJ2-7; D may be TRBD1 or TRBD2 (5 bases each). The CDR3 is made up of 13 amino acids. The germline V gene has CDR1 SGDLS and CDR2 YYNGEE. CDR3 nucleotide sequence: TGTGCCAACAGCCGGGACGGGGTGGACGAGCAGTACTTC. Amino acid sequence: CANSRDGVDEQYF.

This clonotype was seen many times. The gene calls are TRBV2 and TRBJ1-5; no reliable D call. This CDR3 region has 12 residues. The germline V and J ends were trimmed by 4 bases and 3 bases, with 4 bases remaining between them. CDR1 and CDR2 from the germline V gene are SNHLY and FYNNEI. CDR3 bases: TGTGCCAGCAGTGTAGACAATCAGCCCCAGCATTTT. Its protein product is CASSVDNQPQHF.

This clonotype was detected many times. The CDR3 DNA follows: TGTGCCAGCAGTCCCTCGGACGGCAGGTCCTATAATTCACCCCTCCACTTT. It codes for CASSPSDGRSYNSPLHF. The J gene is TRBJ1-6, the V gene TRBV28; no firm D call. Looked up from germline, CDR1 is MDHEN and CDR2 is SYDVKM. V was cut by 5 bases and J by 1 base, with 15 bases left in between. The CDR3 extends over 17 amino acids. The full variable domain, rest sourced from reference TRBV28 and TRBJ1-6, is DVKVTQSSRYLVKRTGEKVFLECVQDMDHENMFWYRQDPGLGLRLIYFSYDVKMKEKGDIPEGYSVSREKKERFSLILESASTNQTSMYLCASSPSDGRSYNSPLHFGNGTRLTVT.

Comment on this clonotype: One junction end disagrees with the germline gene, perhaps due to a read error. V usage is TRBV28 and J usage is TRBJ2-5; 9 bases map to TRBD2. The V gene's germline CDR1 is MDHEN and CDR2 SYDVKM. The CDR3 sequence is 17 residues long. The chain's CDR3 is CASSLGLAGNYQETQYF. The CDR3 nucleotides read TGTGCCAGCAGTTTAGGTCTAGCGGGAAACTACCAAGAGACTCAGTACTTC.

This clonotype showed up many times. The rearrangement links TRBV20-1 to TRBJ2-7, with TRBD1 identical over 10 bases. CDR3 length: 13 amino acids. V lost 6 bases, J lost 3 bases, and 5 bases stayed unmatched. The germline V gene has CDR1 DFQATT and CDR2 SNEGSKA (reference sequence). The CDR3 bases are TGCAGTGCCTGGGACAGGGGACACTACGAGCAGTACTTC. This gives the protein CSAWDRGHYEQYF.

Notes on this clonotype: A much bigger clone sits one base away, suggesting this may be a read error. V gene TRBV5-6 combines with J gene TRBJ2-2; 9 nucleotides agree with TRBD1. CDR1 and CDR2 (germline): SGHDT, YYEEEE. This CDR3 is 17 amino acids long. The CDR3 bases are TGTACCAGCAGCTTTTATACCTGGGACAGGGATATCGGGGAGCTGTTTTTT. The encoded protein is CTSSFYTWDRDIGELFF.

For this clonotype: Just one base apart from a much larger clone, this may be a read error. CDR3 in amino acids: CASGLAGNNQPQHF. For the CDR3, the DNA is TGTGCCAGCGGTTTAGCAGGCAATAATCAGCCCCAGCATTTT. V usage is TRBV27 and J usage is TRBJ1-5; D uncertain. The CDR3 has 14 amino acids. Germline values: CDR1 MNHEY, CDR2 SMNVEV (reference sequence).

This chain connects TRBV7-6 to TRBJ1-1; possible D gene TRBD1, 5 bases. Trimming cost V 0 bases and J 2 bases, with 7 bases left between them. Germline CDR1 reads SGHVS; CDR2 reads FNYEAQ. The CDR3 has 14 amino acids. CDR3 bases: TGTGCCAGCAGCTTAGCGGGGGGAAACACTGAAGCTTTCTTT. This sequence encodes CASSLAGGNTEAFF.

In this sample, this clonotype turned up many times. This chain connects TRBV28 to TRBJ2-7, with D tentatively TRBD1 (6 bases). This CDR3 has 12 residues. Trimming left V 6 bases short and J 3 bases short, with 9 bases between. Germline values: CDR1 MDHEN, CDR2 SYDVKM. The CDR3 protein is CASRYRDYEQYF. CDR3 sequence (DNA): TGTGCCAGCAGATACAGGGACTACGAGCAGTACTTC.

This clonotype appeared many times. The J gene is TRBJ1-3, the V gene TRBV5-1; D not certain. The germline V and J ends were trimmed by 2 bases and 0 bases, with 6 bases remaining between them. CDR1 and CDR2 from the germline V gene are SGHRS and YFSETQ. CDR3 length: 14 amino acids. The CDR3 DNA reads as TGCGCCAGCAGCTTATCCCGCTCTGGAAACACCATATATTTT. This translates into CASSLSRSGNTIYF.

This clonotype was recorded many times. This rearrangement joins TRBV6-1 to TRBJ2-3; a possible D gene is TRBD1 (8 bases). CDR1 and CDR2 from the germline V gene are MNHNS and SASEGT. Trimming removed 0 bases from V and 6 bases from J, with 22 bases in between. CDR3 length: 18 amino acids. CDR3 bases: TGTGCCAGCAGTGAAGCTCCTCCTGACAGGGGAGGGGTGGATACGCAGTATTTT. Its protein is CASSEAPPDRGGVDTQYF.

This clonotype was counted ten times or more. A single base separates this from a much larger clone, so it may be a read error. The V and J genes are TRBV20-1 and TRBJ2-7; weak D call: TRBD1 (5 bases). From germline, CDR1 is DFQATT and CDR2 SNEGSKA (reference sequence). The CDR3 extends over 14 amino acids. CDR3 region: CSARSYRHLYERYF. The DNA of the CDR3 is TGCAGTGCTAGAAGCTACAGGCACCTCTACGAGCGGTACTTC.

This clonotype has more than one count but fewer than ten. Just one base apart from a much larger clone, this may be a read error. The rearrangement joins TRBV28 to TRBJ1-2; TRBD1 is a possible D gene (6 bases). Per germline, CDR1 MDHEN and CDR2 SYDVKM. The CDR3 has 14 amino acids. V lost 6 bases, J lost 3 bases, and 14 bases lay in between. CDR3 loop: CASSSPQGHYGYTF. The CDR3 coding sequence is TGTGCCAGCAGCTCCCCACAGGGACACTATGGCTACACCTTC.

This clonotype occurred many times. The rearrangement joins TRBV6-1 to TRBJ2-3, with D possibly matching TRBD2 (5 bases). V lost 7 bases to trimming and J lost 7 bases, with 15 bases between them. CDR1 is MNHNS, CDR2 SASEGT, per germline. The CDR3 length is 13 residues. CDR3 nucleotide sequence: TGTGCCAGCATATTCGAGGGCCGTCATACGCAGTATTTT. Translating gives CASIFEGRHTQYF.